This TCR beta chain was observed in a study of brain T cells in children with intractable seizures. The length of the CDR3 is 13 residues. From germline, CDR1 is SGHTA and CDR2 FQGTGA. The germline V and J ends were trimmed by 5 bases and 3 bases, with 10 bases remaining between them. Time point denoted: blood from clinic visit 5 months post-surgery; TSC patient then seizure free. About this clone itself: Its specificity is unknown.

Profiling relied on immunoSEQ multiplex PCR, and the TCRdb table lists in-frame clones only, not all of them. The data contain approximately 330,000 clones, 93% of them singletons. Notes on the study in general: Viral specificity was inferred only from CDR3 similarity; HCMV serostatus was unknown.

This chain links TRBV7-3 with TRBJ2-5; possible D gene TRBD1, 6 bases. Here the sequenced sample was peripheral blood, taken roughly 5 months after surgery. This receptor was taken from a boy younger than two with tuberous sclerosis and intractable seizures. Here the CDR3 DNA reads TGTGCCAGCAGCGCAAACAGGGAAGAGACCCAGTACTTC. As protein: CASSANREETQYF.